Listed below are T cell receptor beta chains from one sample, sequenced in a study of blood T cells in healthy people across ages. Each CDR3 protein gets one entry after TCRdb re-called the 5' RACE reads with MiXCR. The sample has over 1,500,000 distinct CDR3 sequences, 49% seen once. Sequencing used blood. The receptors stem from a woman aged 35 to 49 in good health. Each CDR3 is given with its conserved first and last residue. The D gene is left open where the match is weak. Rows may omit the clone size; those that give it use once, few, many or a size class.

-	TRBJ1-2	-	12	TRBV20-1	CSAPLWTFGYTF	TGCAGTGCTCCGCTTTGGACTTTTGGCTACACCTTC
-	TRBJ2-5	TRBD1	16	TRBV7-8	CASSPTYRGRVETQYF	TGTGCCAGCAGCCCGACATACAGGGGGCGCGTAGAGACCCAGTACTTC
-	TRBJ1-1	-	14	TRBV7-9	CASSRTATNTEAFF	TGTGCCAGCAGCAGGACAGCCACGAACACTGAAGCTTTCTTT
-	TRBJ2-5	TRBD2	15	TRBV7-6	CASSLGASGSVTQYF	TGTGCCAGCAGCTTAGGGGCTAGCGGTAGTGTGACCCAGTACTTC
few	TRBJ1-1	-	14	TRBV4-2	CASSQEGPNTEAFF	TGTGCCAGCAGCCAAGAAGGGCCTAACACTGAAGCTTTCTTT
few	TRBJ2-5	TRBD1	16	TRBV15	CATSSQQGHYQETQYF	TGTGCCACCAGCAGCCAACAGGGGCACTACCAAGAGACCCAGTACTTC
few	TRBJ2-3	-	14	TRBV20-1	CSAEPDYYTDTQYF	TGCAGTGCTGAACCTGACTATTACACAGATACGCAGTATTTT
-	TRBJ1-5	-	14	TRBV12-3/TRBV12-4	CASSLGGRIQPQHF	TGTGCCAGCAGTTTAGGGGGGAGAATTCAGCCCCAGCATTTT
-	TRBJ2-1	-	18	TRBV20-1	CSARALLMAGAFYNEQFF	TGCAGTGCTAGAGCCCTTCTGATGGCGGGGGCCTTCTACAATGAGCAGTTCTTC
once	TRBJ2-1	-	15	TRBV12-3/TRBV12-4	CASSPALRVLNEQFF	TGTGCCAGCAGCCCGGCCCTTAGGGTCCTCAATGAGCAGTTCTTC
-	TRBJ2-5	-	16	TRBV5-6	CAGSLASGSIQETQYF	TGTGCCGGCAGCTTGGCCTCAGGGTCAATACAAGAGACCCAGTACTTC
-	TRBJ2-1	-	12	TRBV24-1	CATTGGGTEQFF	TGTGCCACCACTGGGGGGGGCACTGAGCAGTTCTTC
-	TRBJ2-3	TRBD1	13	TRBV4-3	CASTAAQGNTQYF	TGCGCCAGCACCGCCGCACAGGGGAATACGCAGTATTTT
few	TRBJ2-7	TRBD1	15	TRBV5-5	CASSLVAQGAYEQYF	TGTGCCAGCAGCTTGGTGGCCCAGGGGGCTTACGAGCAGTACTTC